The 2 T cell receptor beta chains in this list originate from one sample, sequenced in a study of T cells in Graves' hyperthyroidism and ophthalmopathy. There were TCR beta CDR3 regions amplified from RNA transcripts. A first-round RT-PCR of the TCR CDR3 used the HTBI primer set. Using its own MiXCR run on the multiplex PCR reads, TCRdb lists one record per CDR3 protein. The table lists fewer than 400,000 distinct CDR3 sequences, approximately 15% of them singletons. The sample was blood. These receptor sequences come from a woman aged 18-30 years with Graves' hyperthyroidism that later progressed to Graves' ophthalmopathy.

This clonotype was detected ten times or more. This chain connects TRBV6-1 to TRBJ2-2; 9 bases map to TRBD1. Germline CDR1 reads MNHNS; CDR2 reads SASEGT. The CDR3 runs 14 residues. The junction had 5 bases not matched to a gene; V was cut back by 6 bases and J by 6 bases. CDR3 coding DNA: TGTGCCAGCAGCTCCTGGGACAGGGCCGGGGAGCTGTTTTTT. This translates into CASSSWDRAGELFF.

The chain is built from TRBV4-1 and TRBJ2-7, with a weak D call TRBD2 (5 bases). Germline values: CDR1 MGHRA, CDR2 YSYEKL. The CDR3 is made up of 15 amino acids. V lost 0 bases to trimming and J lost 1 base, with 10 bases between them. DNA for the CDR3: TGCGCCAGCAGCCAAGAAAAAGCGGAATCCTACGAGCAGTACTTC. Translated, it gives CASSQEKAESYEQYF.